These 7 T cell receptor beta chains share one sample of origin, sequenced in a study of blood T cells in healthy people across ages. For the second PCR, which ran for roughly 7 to 11 cycles, a sample-barcoded 5' primer and a J-beta primer mix were used. TCRdb fed the 5' RACE reads into MiXCR, producing one record per CDR3 protein. The data show 650,000 to 900,000 distinct CDR3 sequences, approximately 65% seen once. The sequenced sample was blood. Receptors originate from a man between 25 and 39 years old in good health.

The genes are TRBV20-1 and TRBJ2-7; TRBD1 agrees at 8 bases. Germline assignment: CDR1 DFQATT and CDR2 SNEGSKA (reference sequence). With 5 bases clipped from V and 5 bases from J, the junction kept 8 bases outside the gene matches. The CDR3 loop spans 13 amino acids. The CDR3 reads CSAPPGQVNEQYF. CDR3 nucleotide sequence: TGCAGTGCTCCCCCGGGACAGGTGAACGAGCAGTACTTC.

The chain has TRBV20-1 and TRBJ2-1, with no clear D. CDR1 is DFQATT and CDR2 is SNEGSKA in the germline V gene (reference sequence). V was clipped by 0 bases and J by 2 bases, with 8 bases between them. The CDR3 consists of 14 residues. The CDR3 protein is CSARDRWAYNEQFF. DNA for the CDR3: TGCAGTGCTAGAGATCGATGGGCCTACAATGAGCAGTTCTTC.

This clonotype has more than one count but fewer than ten. This chain joins TRBV7-3 and TRBJ2-5; D call uncertain. From germline, CDR1 is SGHTA and CDR2 FQGTGA. V was trimmed by 5 bases and J by 5 bases, leaving 18 bases between them. The CDR3 extends over 15 amino acids. The CDR3 reads CASSPRPGGWETQYF. The DNA for the CDR3 is TGTGCCAGCAGCCCTAGGCCGGGTGGTTGGGAGACCCAGTACTTC.

This sequence joins TRBV4-3 and TRBJ2-4, with 11 bases that match TRBD1. The CDR3 totals 15 residues. Germline CDR1 reads LGHNA; CDR2 reads YSLEER. V was pared by 0 bases and J by 8 bases, with 3 bases of the junction left unmatched. This chain's CDR3 is CASSQDGTGGYIQYF. DNA of the CDR3: TGCGCCAGCAGCCAAGATGGGACAGGGGGATACATTCAGTACTTC.

The V call is TRBV29-1, the J call TRBJ2-7, with D possibly matching TRBD1 (5 bases). The CDR3 runs to 15 residues. Trimming cost V 2 bases and J 2 bases, with 16 bases left between them. CDR1 and CDR2 from the germline V gene are SQVTM and ANQGSEA. The CDR3 protein is CSVETAAQGTYEQYF. The DNA of the CDR3 is TGCAGCGTTGAAACGGCTGCCCAGGGAACCTACGAGCAGTACTTC.

The chain joins TRBV18 to TRBJ2-3; 7 bases map to TRBD2. The V gene end was trimmed by 5 bases and the J gene end by 0 bases; junction bases not matched to a gene: 8. Germline V gene lookup returns CDR1 KGHSH and CDR2 LQKENI. The CDR3 consists of 16 residues. The CDR3 nucleotides are TGTGCCAGCTCATCCAACGGGGGGACGAGCACAGATACGCAGTATTTT. It codes for CASSSNGGTSTDTQYF.

This clonotype appeared many times. The chain joins TRBV5-1 to TRBJ1-4; D ambiguous. The V end lost 1 base, the J end lost 0 bases, and 4 bases lay between the germline ends. The CDR3 length is 14 residues. Germline CDR1 is SGHRS and CDR2 is YFSETQ. This chain's CDR3 is CASSLLATNEKLFF. Written as DNA, the CDR3 is TGCGCCAGCAGCTTGCTTGCAACTAATGAAAAACTGTTTTTT.